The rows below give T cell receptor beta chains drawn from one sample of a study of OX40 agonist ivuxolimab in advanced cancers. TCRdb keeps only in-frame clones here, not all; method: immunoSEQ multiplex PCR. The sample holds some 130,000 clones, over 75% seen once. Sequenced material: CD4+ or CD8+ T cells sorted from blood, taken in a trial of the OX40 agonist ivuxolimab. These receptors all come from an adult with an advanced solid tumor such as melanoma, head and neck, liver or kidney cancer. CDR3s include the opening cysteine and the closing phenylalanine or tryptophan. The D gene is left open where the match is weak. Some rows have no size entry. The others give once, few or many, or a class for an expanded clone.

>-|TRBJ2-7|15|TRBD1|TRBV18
TGTGCCAGCTCACTGGGACAGGGGGATACCTACGAGCAGTACTTC
CASSLGQGDTYEQYF
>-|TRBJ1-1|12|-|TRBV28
TGTGCCAGCAGTTTAGGAAGACCTGAAGCTTTCTTT
CASSLGRPEAFF
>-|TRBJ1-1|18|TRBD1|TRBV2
TGTGCCAGCAGTTGGGGACAGGGAGTAGATGCGTGGAACACTGAAGCTTTCTTT
CASSWGQGVDAWNTEAFF
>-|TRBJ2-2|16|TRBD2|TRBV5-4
TGTGCCAGCAGCCTCAAAAGACTAGCGGGAGATGGGGAGCTGTTTTTT
CASSLKRLAGDGELFF
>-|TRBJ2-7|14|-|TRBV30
TGTGCCTGGACGTCAGGGGTGGGGTCCTACGAGCAGTACTTC
CAWTSGVGSYEQYF
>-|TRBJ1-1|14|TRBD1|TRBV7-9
TGTGCCAGCAGCGACGGGACAGGGAGCACTGAAGCTTTCTTT
CASSDGTGSTEAFF
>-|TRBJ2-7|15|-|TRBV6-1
TGTGCCAGCAGTGAACTCCAGGGCTGGGCCTACGAGCAGTACTTC
CASSELQGWAYEQYF
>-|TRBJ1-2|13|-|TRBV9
TGTGCCAGCAGCGATCCGGCCGGTGTTGGCTACACCTTC
CASSDPAGVGYTF
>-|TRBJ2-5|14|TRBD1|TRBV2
TGTGCCAGCAGACCGGGACAGAGCCAAGAGACCCAGTACTTC
CASRPGQSQETQYF
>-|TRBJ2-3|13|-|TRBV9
TGTGCCAGCAGCGCAATTATTCCCCCGACGCAGTATTTT
CASSAIIPPTQYF
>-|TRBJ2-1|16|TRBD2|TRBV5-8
TGTGCCAGCAGCAGGGGAACTAGCGGGATCTACAATGAGCAGTTCTTC
CASSRGTSGIYNEQFF
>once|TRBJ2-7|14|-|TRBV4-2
TGTGCCAGCAGCCAAGCGATCAGGGTCTACGAGCAGTACTTC
CASSQAIRVYEQYF
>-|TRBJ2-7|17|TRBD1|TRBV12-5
TGTGCTAGTGGTTTAGTACCCGGGACAGGGGGTTCCTACGAGCAGTACTTC
CASGLVPGTGGSYEQYF
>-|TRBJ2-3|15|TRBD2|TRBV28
TGTGCCAGCAGTGGGCTAGCGGGAATGGGAGATACGCAGTATTTT
CASSGLAGMGDTQYF
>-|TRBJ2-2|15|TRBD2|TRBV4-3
TGCGCCAGCAGCCAAGCGGGAGGAGTCACCGGGGAGCTGTTTTTT
CASSQAGGVTGELFF
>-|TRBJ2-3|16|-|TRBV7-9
TGTGCCAGCACCGTAGACGGGATATGGCTCCCAGATACGCAGTATTTT
CASTVDGIWLPDTQYF
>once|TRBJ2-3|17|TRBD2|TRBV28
TGTGCCAGCAGCCCTGGTCGGACTAGCGGGGGCACAGATACGCAGTATTTT
CASSPGRTSGGTDTQYF
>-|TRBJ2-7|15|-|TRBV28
TGTGCCAGCACCCTAGGGGTAGTTGAGGGCTACGAGCAGTACTTC
CASTLGVVEGYEQYF
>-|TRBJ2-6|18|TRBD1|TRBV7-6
TGTGCCAGCAGCTCATTATTTCAGGGGGCGATTGGGGCCAACGTCCTGACTTTC
CASSSLFQGAIGANVLTF
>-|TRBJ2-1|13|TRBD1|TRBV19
TGTGCCAGTAGTACGACAGGGGGTTGGGAGCAGTTCTTC
CASSTTGGWEQFF
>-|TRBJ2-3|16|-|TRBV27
TGTGCCAGCAGTTTCTTCGGCGGGCGTCCGGAAAATACGCAGTATTTT
CASSFFGGRPENTQYF
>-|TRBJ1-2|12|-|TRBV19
TGTGCCAGTAGTATCGGGACGGGCGGCTACACCTTC
CASSIGTGGYTF